This TCR beta chain is drawn from a study of cytomegalovirus exposure and HLA in healthy donors. Amplification used 60 Vbeta primers and 13 Jbeta primers. The repertoire was sequenced with immunoSEQ multiplex PCR; TCRdb's copy has only in-frame clones and lacks some. Recorded here are approximately 140,000 clones; the top ten clones represent roughly 1.5%. About this clone: What it recognizes is unknown.

V gave up 11 bases and J gave up 0 bases; unmatched junction bases: 12. Germline V gives CDR1 MDHEN, CDR2 SYDVKM. CDR3 size: 16 residues. General observations from the study: Across donors, most TCRs were seen rarely, yet some public ones were widespread. Among donors in an Asian-associated ancestry cluster, a later analysis reportedly found fewer N-insertions than the roughly 680-donor mean. The study put 150 to 200 TCR beta chains on its list as cytomegalovirus-associated. A cluster of highly shared sequence variants was likely a sequencing artifact.

The clonotype comes from a woman aged 40 to 49 in good health and CMV-seronegative. The specimen was PBMCs. V is TRBV28 and J is TRBJ1-5, with 8 bases matching TRBD1. Here the CDR3 reads CAGGTGGVYSNQPQHF. In nucleotides, the CDR3 is TGTGCCGGGGGGACAGGTGGGGTTTATAGCAATCAGCCCCAGCATTTT.